The subject of this entry is one T cell receptor (beta chain). Its antigen is unknown. Sequencing templates came from extracted RNA that was reverse transcribed into cDNA. Repertoires were generated with immunoSEQ multiplex PCR, while TCRdb's copy carries only in-frame clones and drops some. The sample has roughly 130,000 clones; roughly three fifths are singletons. The V gene's germline CDR1 is SQVTM and CDR2 ANQGSEA. Deletions cut 4 bases from V and 0 bases from J, with 7 bases between. The CDR3 loop spans 13 amino acids. The data are from a study of CD8+ T cells in alopecia areata. Study-wide points: Lesional scalp, especially alopecia totalis/universalis, showed higher clonality than normal scalp.

This receptor was identified in a human donor with alopecia areata. The sample consisted of CD4+ T cells sorted from blood, taken at week 0. This chain joins TRBV29-1 and TRBJ2-1; D unresolved. The CDR3, as DNA: TGCAGCGTTGCTGGGTACTCCTACAATGAGCAGTTCTTC. Translating it yields CSVAGYSYNEQFF.